A selection of T cell receptor beta chains follows, all from one sample in a study of identical twins. TCRdb called the 5' RACE reads again in MiXCR, with one record for every CDR3 protein. Here the sample spans approximately 190,000 distinct CDR3 sequences, more than 15% being singletons. These data are also associated with another study on T cells expressing NK-cell markers.

Material for sequencing was CD8+ T cells sorted from blood. These receptors were obtained from a woman between 18 and 29 years old in good health. Both conserved end residues are part of each CDR3. A D gene is named only where the DNA matches it firmly. Some rows have no size entry. The others give once, few or many, or a class for an expanded clone.

TRBV12-3/TRBV12-4	few	.	TRBJ2-1	CASRRYYNEQFF	TGTGCCAGCAGACGATACTACAATGAGCAGTTCTTC
TRBV9	few	.	TRBJ2-1	CASSPGKALYEQFF	TGTGCCAGCTCCCCCGGAAAGGCTTTATATGAGCAGTTCTTC
TRBV12-3/TRBV12-4	.	.	TRBJ2-6	CASSFGGARSGANVLTF	TGTGCCAGCAGTTTTGGGGGGGCGCGGTCTGGGGCCAACGTCCTGACTTTC
TRBV2	few	TRBD1	TRBJ1-5	CASRGQGVSNQPQHF	TGTGCCAGCAGAGGACAGGGGGTCTCCAATCAGCCCCAGCATTTT
TRBV5-1	many	.	TRBJ1-1	CASSQDSENTEAFF	TGCGCCAGCAGCCAGGACAGTGAGAACACTGAAGCTTTCTTT
TRBV12-3/TRBV12-4	.	.	TRBJ2-7	CASSWGPEQYF	TGTGCCAGCAGTTGGGGACCCGAGCAGTACTTC
TRBV11-2	.	.	TRBJ1-1	CASSYAGAEAFF	TGTGCCAGCAGCTACGCGGGGGCTGAAGCTTTCTTT
TRBV29-1	.	.	TRBJ2-2	CSGLQGTGELFF	TGCAGCGGTCTACAGGGAACCGGGGAGCTGTTTTTT
TRBV7-9	few	.	TRBJ1-1	CASSLPGSGFEAFF	TGTGCCAGCAGCTTACCGGGGTCAGGGTTTGAAGCTTTCTTT
TRBV5-1	few	TRBD1	TRBJ1-6	CASSPTNPTGVNSPLHF	TGCGCCAGCAGCCCAACCAATCCCACAGGGGTGAATTCACCCCTCCACTTT
TRBV29-1	.	.	TRBJ1-1	CSGYSRGTEAFF	TGCAGCGGCTACTCCAGGGGCACTGAAGCTTTCTTT
TRBV13	few	.	TRBJ1-1	CASARDGENTEAFF	TGTGCCAGTGCTCGGGACGGGGAGAACACTGAAGCTTTCTTT
TRBV20-1	.	TRBD1	TRBJ2-7	CSATGQGATYEQYF	TGCAGTGCTACCGGACAGGGGGCGACCTACGAGCAGTACTTC
TRBV14	few	.	TRBJ2-2	CASSQSRNTGELFF	TGTGCCAGCAGCCAATCCAGAAACACCGGGGAGCTGTTTTTT
TRBV7-8	many	TRBD2	TRBJ2-7	CASRRLAGGSYEQYF	TGTGCCAGTCGGCGACTAGCGGGGGGATCCTACGAGCAGTACTTC
TRBV7-9	.	.	TRBJ2-7	CASSPRIALGEQYF	TGTGCCAGCAGTCCTAGGATCGCCCTCGGCGAGCAGTACTTC
TRBV3-1	few	TRBD2	TRBJ2-7	CASSPRGEGYEQYF	TGTGCCAGCAGCCCGCGAGGGGAGGGCTACGAGCAGTACTTC
TRBV12-3/TRBV12-4	.	.	TRBJ1-1	CASSPSLGSTEAFF	TGTGCCAGCAGTCCTTCTCTGGGTAGCACTGAAGCTTTCTTT
TRBV12-3/TRBV12-4	.	TRBD1	TRBJ1-2	CASSDRGSNYGYTF	TGTGCCAGCAGCGACAGGGGCTCAAACTATGGCTACACCTTC
TRBV10-3	.	.	TRBJ2-7	CAVNRDGTYEQYF	TGTGCCGTCAACCGGGACGGGACCTACGAGCAGTACTTC
TRBV4-3	few	TRBD2	TRBJ2-3	CASSQEPAGNTDTQYF	TGCGCCAGCAGCCAAGAACCAGCGGGAAACACAGATACGCAGTATTTT
TRBV9	few	.	TRBJ2-3	CASTYGTSTDTQYF	TGTGCCAGCACCTACGGGACTTCCACAGATACGCAGTATTTT
TRBV5-6	few	.	TRBJ2-5	CASSSSEVWSYQETQYF	TGTGCCAGCAGCTCGTCCGAGGTGTGGTCATACCAAGAGACCCAGTACTTC
TRBV20-1	.	.	TRBJ2-7	CSARGERGVSYEQYF	TGCAGTGCTAGAGGAGAAAGGGGCGTCTCCTACGAGCAGTACTTC
TRBV27	few	.	TRBJ2-7	CASSLSAVAYEQYF	TGTGCCAGCAGTTTATCTGCGGTTGCCTACGAGCAGTACTTC
TRBV9	few	TRBD2	TRBJ2-1	CASSKTGTSGNEQFF	TGTGCCAGCAGCAAAACCGGGACTAGCGGCAATGAGCAGTTCTTC
TRBV7-2	few	.	TRBJ2-1	CASSPVGWNEQFF	TGTGCCAGCAGCCCGGTTGGGTGGAATGAGCAGTTCTTC
TRBV27	.	TRBD2	TRBJ2-1	CASSLRAPAGGNNEQFF	TGTGCCAGCAGTTTACGCGCCCCGGCGGGGGGCAACAATGAGCAGTTCTTC
TRBV12-3/TRBV12-4	.	.	TRBJ2-7	CASSSQAGGGAEQYF	TGTGCCAGCAGTTCGCAAGCGGGCGGTGGGGCCGAGCAGTACTTC
TRBV20-1	.	.	TRBJ2-5	CSARSAYQETQYF	TGCAGTGCTAGGTCGGCGTACCAAGAGACCCAGTACTTC
TRBV6-1	.	.	TRBJ1-1	CASSQIDSTEAFF	TGTGCCAGCAGTCAAATCGACAGTACTGAAGCTTTCTTT
TRBV12-3/TRBV12-4	many	.	TRBJ2-2	CASSTTVIYTGELFF	TGTGCCAGCAGCACGACAGTTATCTACACCGGGGAGCTGTTTTTT
TRBV28	.	TRBD2	TRBJ2-6	CASSLPRGVAGGSGANVLTF	TGTGCCAGCAGTTTGCCCCGGGGGGTAGCGGGGGGATCTGGGGCCAACGTCCTGACTTTC
TRBV9	.	.	TRBJ1-1	CASSERDTLNTEAFF	TGTGCCAGCAGCGAACGGGACACCTTGAACACTGAAGCTTTCTTT
TRBV4-1	few	TRBD2	TRBJ2-3	CASSQGPSGDTDTQYF	TGCGCCAGCAGCCAAGGGCCTAGCGGGGACACAGATACGCAGTATTTT
TRBV5-6	.	TRBD2	TRBJ2-1	CASSLERGLARVSLEQFF	TGTGCCAGCAGCCTCGAACGGGGACTAGCGAGGGTGAGCCTTGAGCAGTTCTTC
TRBV27	.	.	TRBJ2-7	CASSDGNPTYEQYF	TGTGCCAGCAGTGACGGAAATCCTACCTACGAGCAGTACTTC
TRBV13	few	.	TRBJ1-1	CASSLTGSPNTEAFF	TGTGCCAGCAGCTTAACGGGCTCCCCGAACACTGAAGCTTTCTTT
TRBV29-1	many	.	TRBJ2-2	CSVGKGLGELFF	TGCAGCGTTGGAAAGGGTCTCGGGGAGCTGTTTTTT
TRBV19	few	TRBD1	TRBJ1-1	CASTTGVGTEAFF	TGTGCCAGTACCACAGGGGTGGGCACTGAAGCTTTCTTT
TRBV6-2/TRBV6-3	few	TRBD2	TRBJ2-1	CASTGTSDEQFF	TGTGCCAGCACCGGGACTAGCGATGAGCAGTTCTTC
TRBV7-9	.	.	TRBJ2-2	CASSLEGQQANTGELFF	TGTGCCAGCAGCTTAGAGGGCCAGCAAGCCAACACCGGGGAGCTGTTTTTT
TRBV10-3	.	.	TRBJ2-6	CAISESVDSGANVLTF	TGTGCCATCAGTGAGTCGGTAGATTCTGGGGCCAACGTCCTGACTTTC
TRBV6-5	.	TRBD1	TRBJ2-7	CASSYSTGGYEQYF	TGTGCCAGCAGTTACTCGACAGGGGGCTACGAGCAGTACTTC
TRBV5-1	few	.	TRBJ2-3	CASSTSGSTDTQYF	TGCGCCAGCAGCACCAGCGGGAGCACAGATACGCAGTATTTT
TRBV19	.	TRBD1	TRBJ1-1	CASTETGVGGAFF	TGTGCCAGTACGGAAACAGGGGTTGGAGGAGCTTTCTTT
TRBV6-2/TRBV6-3	few	TRBD2	TRBJ2-2	CASSRLAGATGELFF	TGTGCCAGCAGTAGACTAGCGGGAGCCACCGGGGAGCTGTTTTTT
TRBV2	.	.	TRBJ2-5	CASRDSGAQETQYF	TGTGCCAGCAGGGACAGCGGGGCCCAAGAGACCCAGTACTTC
TRBV15	many	.	TRBJ1-2	CATSTARWINYGYTF	TGTGCCACCAGCACTGCCCGTTGGATAAACTATGGCTACACCTTC
TRBV7-6	.	.	TRBJ2-3	CASSLWDGSDTQYF	TGTGCCAGCAGCTTATGGGACGGCTCAGATACGCAGTATTTT
TRBV9	few	.	TRBJ2-1	CASSAYGSSYNEQFF	TGTGCCAGCAGCGCCTATGGTAGCTCCTACAATGAGCAGTTCTTC
TRBV7-8	.	.	TRBJ1-2	CASSFGDENYGYTF	TGTGCCAGCAGCTTCGGGGACGAAAACTATGGCTACACCTTC
TRBV21-1	.	.	TRBJ1-1	CASSKEGDFEAFF	TGTGCCAGCAGCAAAGAAGGGGATTTCGAAGCTTTCTTT
TRBV11-2	few	.	TRBJ2-7	CASSGGGSYEQYF	TGTGCCAGCAGCGGGGGTGGTTCCTACGAGCAGTACTTC
TRBV6-2/TRBV6-3	.	.	TRBJ1-2	CASSYPGFRAIKDYGYTF	TGTGCCAGCAGTTACCCCGGTTTCAGGGCGATCAAGGACTATGGCTACACCTTC
TRBV12-3/TRBV12-4	once	TRBD1	TRBJ2-7	CASSPRPGTGLGYYEQYF	TGTGCCAGCAGTCCCCGACCAGGGACAGGGCTAGGCTACTACGAGCAGTACTTC
TRBV7-9	few	TRBD2	TRBJ2-7	CASSASGRGKAYEQYF	TGTGCCAGCAGCGCTAGCGGGCGGGGGAAAGCCTACGAGCAGTACTTC